This T cell receptor (beta chain) is drawn from a study of long-term antiretroviral therapy in people with HIV. Overall study: By about a decade, the earliest samples predate the 2015 immediate-ART recommendation. Whole-study results and caveats: Pre-ART expanded clones dominated the repertoire at every time point. Blood was collected between the mid-2000s and the late 2010s, possibly under older ART regimens.

Germline CDR1 MNHEY, CDR2 SVGAGI. There are 15 residues in the CDR3. Between the trimmed V and J ends, which lost 5 bases and 2 bases, there was a span of 16 bases. This clone occurred a few times. The antigen is unknown. A v3.0 immunoSEQ assay was performed at survey level. Sequencing was directed toward 40,000-50,000 T-cell genomes in each sample. The data were produced by immunoSEQ multiplex PCR, yet TCRdb's version contains in-frame clones alone and is incomplete. The sample carries more than 15,000 clones, about 94% recorded once. The specimen comprised unsorted PBMCs, sampled nearly 6.5 years after starting antiretroviral therapy. The TCR comes from a woman aged 45-65 years with HIV. The chain joins TRBV6-5 to TRBJ2-7; D unresolved. CDR3 bases: TGTGCCAGCAGTCCCCAGGAGAGCGTGGCCTACGAGCAGTACTTC. Translation: CASSPQESVAYEQYF.